The clone carrying this T cell receptor (beta chain) has just a few counts. Authors' data handling: Reference gene primer amplification in the assay estimated nucleated cell counts. Profiling relied on immunoSEQ multiplex PCR, and the TCRdb table lists in-frame clones only, not all of them. D and trimming were read from the DNA, whereas the V and J calls and clone size are those reported in that table. The sample records under 400,000 clones, 85% to 90% being singletons. The data originate from a study of blood T cell repertoires in COVID-19. Study-wide background: Some COVID-19 samples were acute and others convalescent; all came from the United States, Italy and Spain. In each case, the material was cDNA or gDNA derived from T cells, B-cell-depleted T cells, or PBMCs.

The TCR sequence derives from a man in his late teens or twenties with active or convalescent COVID-19. Sequencing was carried out using peripheral blood.

The CDR3 nucleotides are TGTGCCAGTAGTCCACAGGGGGCGAGGTCCTACAATGAGCAGTTCTTC. It encodes CASSPQGARSYNEQFF. This rearrangement joins TRBV19 to TRBJ2-1, with 9 bases that match TRBD1. The J segment lost 1 base and the V segment lost 5 bases, leaving 6 bases of the junction unmatched. The CDR3 is 16 residues long. Germline V lookup: CDR1 LNHDA, CDR2 SQIVND (reference sequence).